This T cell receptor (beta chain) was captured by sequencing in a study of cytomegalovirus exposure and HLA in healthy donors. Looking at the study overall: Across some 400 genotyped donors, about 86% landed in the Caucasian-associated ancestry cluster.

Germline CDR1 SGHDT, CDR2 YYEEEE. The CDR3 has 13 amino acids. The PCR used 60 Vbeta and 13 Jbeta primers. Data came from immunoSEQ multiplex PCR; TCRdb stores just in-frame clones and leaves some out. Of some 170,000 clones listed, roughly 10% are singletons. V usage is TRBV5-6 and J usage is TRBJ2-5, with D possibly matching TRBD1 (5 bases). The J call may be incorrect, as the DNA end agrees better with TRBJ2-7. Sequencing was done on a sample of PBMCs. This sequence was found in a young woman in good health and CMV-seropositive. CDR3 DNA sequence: TGTGCCAGCAGCACTTCAGGGTGGTACGAGCAGTACTTC. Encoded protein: CASSTSGWYEQYF.